This T cell receptor (beta chain) originates from a study of shared clonotypes between healthy human individuals (dated by TCRdb to the early 2020s). The study in broad terms: The cohort included three men and a couple of women between 18 and 49 years of age. Between about 0.9 and 10 billion PBMCs per donor were obtained by leukapheresis. For each donor, three plates each were used for CD4 naive and CD4 memory, two plates were used for CD8 naive, and one plate was used for CD8 memory. To increase sequencing depth and limit assay-specific biases, different laboratories used diverse techniques to prepare libraries and sequence TCR repertoires. To estimate repertoire size and how much clonotype sharing occurs between individuals, the study deeply sequenced the blood TCR repertoires of 5 or 6 healthy adults. The study at large found these results: Sharing across four donors was observed for about 5% of naive CD4, less than 4% of naive CD8, over 2% of memory CD4, and roughly 0.4% of memory CD8 clonotypes. Clonotypes shared by all four sorted-subset donors showed higher generation probabilities than non-shared clonotypes. Only blood was sampled, and tissue TCR repertoires likely differ from those in blood. Naive subsets generally had larger estimated clonotype richness than memory subsets did. The genetic and exposure-history diversity represented was limited by the small number of donors. Pairwise subsampling led to the expectation that sequencing depth would affect the degree of clonotype sharing among donors. Rarefaction of sorted-subset datasets indicated incomplete sequencing despite the large sequencing depth.

Using the deep immunoSEQ assay, multiplex PCR amplified TCR CDR3 regions from genomic DNA. Genomic DNA extracted from each cell subset was distributed evenly over all wells of several immunoSEQ 96-well plates, and each plate served as one replicate. Each replicate PCR for sorted subsets received about 220 ng genomic DNA, equal to roughly 33,000 T cell genomes. Purified libraries were quantified with a Qubit 3.0 fluorometer, sized on a Bioanalyzer 2100, and re-quantified with the KAPA Library Quantification kit. Each immunoSEQ 96-well plate was sequenced on its own single-read 150-cycle Illumina NextSeq 550 flow cell. For the original study's pipeline: Because the immunoSEQ output included only junctional sequences and no quality scores, the filtering could not be the same as the filtering used for full-length reads. To assign V/J genes and CDR3, sequences were annotated using PyIR, a Python wrapper for IgBLAST v1.9, with IMGT germline references. Reads were filtered out if the reads had weak V/J assignments (E-value above 1e-6), no CDR3, stop codons, out-of-frame junctions, or ambiguous translated residues. V3J clonotypes were defined as sequences sharing an identical inferred V gene, J gene, and CDR3 amino acid sequence. To compute the percentage overlap between repertoires, the number of shared unique clonotypes was divided by the size of the smaller repertoire. Three approaches were used to assess repertoire richness: RTK rarefaction, the Chao1 estimator, and Recon v2.1 estimates of unobserved clonotypes. OLGA was used to compute generation probabilities for all TCRbeta clonotypes that the gDNA method yielded from a handful of donors. TCRdb re-hosts the immuneACCESS table, in-frame sequences only. Its copies lack some clones; in the studies checked, an unresolved V gene accounts for under half of them, and the cause for the rest is not known. V and J calls plus clone size are reproduced from that table; the DNA served to infer D and trimming. The sample table holds hundreds of thousands of clones, of which approximately 96% were seen once. The top ten hold roughly 0.12% of the sample.

In the case of this clone: It lacks a known antigen. Per-base qualities were not stored, and no clone one base away is much larger.

CD8 naive samples consisted of CD45RO-negative cells that were positively selected for CCR7, yielding a CD45RA+CCR7+ population without TemRA cells. The donors were healthy, HIV-negative adults who had no recently reported acute infections or vaccinations. Only Caucasian adults living in Nashville, Tennessee, USA were represented among the donors. Blood was obtained by leukapheresis, after which PBMCs were separated by Ficoll-Histopaque density gradient centrifugation and cryopreserved in liquid nitrogen vapor phase. Analytical flow cytometry was used to check the purity and quantity of each magnetically sorted T cell population. Genomic DNA was isolated from each sorted fraction and quantified by UV absorbance on a Nanodrop 2000c. Compared with germline, V lacks 5 bases and J lacks 7 bases; bases without a gene match: 10. CDR3 length: 15 amino acids, cysteine to phenylalanine. Just CDR3 DNA is preserved here, 45 bases in frame from base 1. The germline V gene (reference sequence) yields SGHAT for CDR1 and FQDESV for CDR2.

The chain is assembled from TRBV11-1 and TRBJ1-4, with 7 junctional bases fitting TRBD1. This receptor was taken from a woman aged 25 to 39 in good health. Source material: naive CD8+ T cells sorted from blood. The cell subset or site label here, explained by the study, means: CD45RA+CCR7+. The nucleotide sequence reads as follows: TGTGCCAGCAGCCGTGGGGCGACAGGGCTTGAAAAACTGTTTTTT. Translated, this gives CASSRGATGLEKLFF.